These 5 T cell receptor beta chains were all obtained from the same sample, sequenced in a study of Ad26.COV2.S vaccination and SARS-CoV-2 variants. Specified treatment: roughly 20 received Ad26.COV2.S at low or high dose, single or two shots; a few received placebo; per-sample allocation not given. Material that was analyzed had been drawn on day 63 after the first vaccine or placebo injection. Some clones are missing from TCRdb's copy, which holds only in-frame ones; the method was immunoSEQ multiplex PCR. The sample consists of about 410,000 clones, around 93% of them appearing once. Source: peripheral blood, taken in a trial of Ad26.COV2.S vaccine versus placebo. The receptors stem from a person between 18 and 59 years old who received the Ad26.COV2.S COVID-19 vaccine or a placebo.

This clone was seen just once. The chain is built from TRBV4-1 and TRBJ2-2; a weak D match, TRBD1 (6 bases). The CDR3 is 15 amino acids. Looked up from germline, CDR1 is MGHRA and CDR2 is YSYEKL. Trimming cost V 4 bases and J 1 base, with 10 bases left between them. Here the CDR3 DNA reads TGCGCCAGCAGCCCAAGGACAGAGAACACCGGGGAGCTGTTTTTT. Translation: CASSPRTENTGELFF.

The chain links TRBV15 to TRBJ1-4; D is uncertain. V lost 3 bases and J lost 13, with 12 bases in between. The CDR3 spans 12 residues. Looked up from germline, CDR1 is LNHNV and CDR2 is YYDKDF (reference sequence). The CDR3 loop reads CATSRLGRTLFF. DNA for the CDR3: TGTGCCACCAGCAGGCTGGGCAGGACACTGTTTTTT.

This clone was detected once. The chain couples TRBV15 to TRBJ1-5; D remains ambiguous. Trimming stripped 2 bases from V and 0 bases from J, with 8 bases between. Looked up from germline, CDR1 is LNHNV and CDR2 is YYDKDF (reference sequence). CDR3 length: 15 amino acids. In nucleotides, the CDR3 is TGTGCCACCAGCAGAACGGATTATAGCAATCAGCCCCAGCATTTT. It encodes CATSRTDYSNQPQHF.

The V gene is TRBV5-4, the J gene TRBJ1-1; TRBD1 aligns across 8 bases. In germline, CDR1 is SGHNT, CDR2 YYREEE (reference sequence). This CDR3 comprises 16 residues. Germline trimming cut 3 bases from V and 6 bases from J; bases unmatched to any gene: 13. The chain's CDR3 is CASSSRLKQGVAEAFF. CDR3 nucleotides: TGTGCCAGCAGCTCCAGGTTGAAACAGGGGGTCGCTGAAGCTTTCTTT.

This rearrangement joins TRBV3-1 (or the pseudogene TRBV3-2) to TRBJ2-7; 7 bases line up with TRBD1. CDR1 and CDR2 from the germline V gene are LGHDT and YNNKEL (reference sequence). This CDR3 contains 16 residues. Trimming cost V 4 bases and J 3 bases; bases outside gene matches: 12. The CDR3 coding sequence is TGTGCCAGCAGCCCCCTAACAGGGGTAAGCGTCTACGAGCAGTACTTC. Its translation is CASSPLTGVSVYEQYF.